The 31 T cell receptor beta chains below come from one sample, sequenced in a study of blood T cell repertoires in COVID-19. Sequencing used immunoSEQ multiplex PCR; TCRdb keeps in-frame clones, though not all of them. The table shows 100,000 to 150,000 clones, with approximately 88% occurring only once. Material for sequencing was peripheral blood. All receptors come from a woman in her twenties or thirties who had recovered from COVID-19.

V is TRBV9 and J is TRBJ1-4; 8 bases are shared with TRBD1. V lost 3 bases, J lost 7 bases, and 8 bases stayed unmatched. Germline loops: CDR1 SGDLS, CDR2 YYNGEE. The CDR3 is 15 residues long. The CDR3 is CASSDPDREVEKLFF. In DNA form, the CDR3 reads TGTGCCAGCAGCGACCCGGACAGGGAGGTTGAAAAACTGTTTTTT.

This clone has more than one count but fewer than ten. V is TRBV4-1 and J is TRBJ1-3; no clear D. Germline assignment: CDR1 MGHRA and CDR2 YSYEKL. Trimming took 1 base from V and 2 from J, leaving 9 bases between them. The CDR3 runs to 15 residues. CDR3 sequence: CASSQVYSTGNTIYF. In DNA form, the CDR3 reads TGCGCCAGCAGCCAAGTCTATTCGACTGGAAACACCATATATTTT.

This chain uses TRBV13 with TRBJ1-6, with TRBD1 matching 7 bases. Germline V lookup: CDR1 PRHDT, CDR2 FYEKMQ (reference sequence). The length of the CDR3 is 14 residues. The J segment lost 7 bases and the V segment lost 5 bases, leaving 5 bases of the junction unmatched. The CDR3 DNA reads TGTGCCAGCAGCAAGGGACAGCGAAATTCACCCCTCCACTTT. Protein: CASSKGQRNSPLHF.

V is TRBV19 and J is TRBJ1-1; a weak D match, TRBD1 (5 bases). V gave up 3 bases and J gave up 1 base, with 12 bases separating them. This CDR3 has 15 amino acids. The germline V gene has CDR1 LNHDA and CDR2 SQIVND (reference sequence). CDR3 sequence: CASSISRAANTEAFF. The CDR3 DNA sequence: TGTGCCAGTAGTATCTCCAGGGCTGCGAACACTGAAGCTTTCTTT. The whole variable domain, remainder taken from reference TRBV19 and TRBJ1-1, is DGGITQSPKYLFRKEGQNVTLSCEQNLNHDAMYWYRQDPGQGLRLIYYSQIVNDFQKGDIAEGYSVSREKKESFPLTVTSAQKNPTAFYLCASSISRAANTEAFFGQGTRLTVV.

The chain combines TRBV20-1 with TRBJ1-1, with 8 bases lining up with TRBD1. CDR1 and CDR2 from the germline V gene are DFQATT and SNEGSKA (reference sequence). Trimming took 3 bases from V and 5 from J; bases not matched to a gene: 2. This CDR3 has 12 residues. In DNA form, the CDR3 reads TGCAGTGCTAGTCGACAGGGGACTGAAGCTTTCTTT. It encodes CSASRQGTEAFF.

This clone has a single count. The chain employs TRBV15 and TRBJ1-6; TRBD1 matches 9 bases. The CDR3 contains 21 residues. Germline values: CDR1 LNHNV, CDR2 YYDKDF (reference sequence). J lost 0 bases, V lost 5 bases, and 17 bases had no gene match. The CDR3 region has the DNA TGTGCCACCAGCTCCCCTAGGGACAGGGCCATCCCGAGCTCCTATAATTCACCCCTCCACTTT. As protein: CATSSPRDRAIPSSYNSPLHF.

The chain is built from TRBV3-1 (or the pseudogene TRBV3-2) and TRBJ2-7, with 10 bases matching TRBD2. There are 14 residues in the CDR3. Germline CDR1 LGHDT, CDR2 YNNKEL (reference sequence). The ends lost 2 bases at V and 3 bases at J; junction bases unmatched: 1. CDR3 amino acids: CASSQSSGGYEQYF. The CDR3 DNA is TGTGCCAGCAGCCAATCTAGCGGGGGCTACGAGCAGTACTTC.

This chain uses TRBV18 with TRBJ2-3; D unclear. Germline CDR1 and CDR2: KGHSH and LQKENI. This CDR3 comprises 12 residues. V gave up 1 base and J gave up 6 bases, with 5 bases separating them. Here the CDR3 reads CASSPLRDTQYF. CDR3 sequence (DNA): TGTGCCAGCTCACCACTCCGTGATACGCAGTATTTT. The full variable domain, rest sourced from reference TRBV18 and TRBJ2-3, is NAGVMQNPRHLVRRRGQEARLRCSPMKGHSHVYWYRQLPEEGLKFMVYLQKENIIDESGMPKERFSAEFPKEGPSILRIQQVVRGDSAAYFCASSPLRDTQYFGPGTRLTVL.

This chain joins TRBV9 and TRBJ1-4; no clear D gene. The V gene lost 1 base and the J gene lost 0 bases, with 7 bases spanning the gap. CDR1 is SGDLS, CDR2 YYNGEE, per germline. This CDR3 spans 15 amino acids. DNA for the CDR3: TGTGCCAGCAGCGTATCAACAGCAACTAATGAAAAACTGTTTTTT. Translating gives CASSVSTATNEKLFF.

V is TRBV2 and J is TRBJ1-6, with no clear D. Germline V gene data show CDR1 as SNHLY and CDR2 as FYNNEI. Trimming pared 6 bases from V and 3 bases from J, leaving 9 bases between. CDR3 size: 14 residues. This CDR3 is CASRRQSYNSPLHF. The CDR3 region has the DNA TGTGCCAGCAGGCGACAAAGCTATAATTCACCCCTCCACTTT.

This chain joins TRBV18 and TRBJ2-2, with unresolved D. Per the germline V gene, CDR1 is KGHSH and CDR2 is LQKENI. Trimming cost V 0 bases and J 7 bases, with 6 bases left between them. The CDR3 runs to 13 residues. CDR3 bases: TGTGCCAGCTCACCACCGAGGCTCGGGGAGCTGTTTTTT. It encodes CASSPPRLGELFF.

This chain uses TRBV7-9 with TRBJ2-2, with D uncertain. The germline V gene has CDR1 SEHNR and CDR2 FQNEAQ (reference sequence). V was clipped by 5 bases and J by 6 bases, with 13 bases between them. This CDR3 comprises 14 residues. CDR3 protein: CASSPGPGAGELFF. Here the CDR3 DNA reads TGTGCCAGCAGCCCCGGCCCGGGTGCCGGGGAGCTGTTTTTT. The full variable domain, with the rest looked up from reference TRBV7-9 and TRBJ2-2, is DTGVSQNPRHKITKRGQNVTFRCDPISEHNRLYWYRQTLGQGPEFLTYFQNEAQLEKSRLLSDRFSAERPKGSFSTLEIQRTEQGDSAMYLCASSPGPGAGELFFGEGSRLTVL.

The chain combines TRBV5-8 with TRBJ1-2; D might be TRBD1 (6 bases). This CDR3 contains 15 residues. The germline gives CDR1 SGHTS, CDR2 YDEGEE. V dropped 4 bases and J dropped 5 bases, with 18 bases sitting between them. The CDR3 sequence is CASSLPGQIYYGYTF. The CDR3 DNA is TGTGCCAGCAGCCTACCTGGACAGATTTATTATGGCTACACCTTC.

This clone was seen only a few times. The rearrangement joins TRBV10-1 to TRBJ2-6; no firm D call. This CDR3 has 17 amino acids. In germline, CDR1 is WNHNN, CDR2 SYGVQD (reference sequence). Trimming took off 5 bases at V and 0 bases at J, with 14 bases between the two ends. CDR3 protein: CASSPSSSGSGANVLTF. Written as DNA, the CDR3 is TGCGCCAGCAGTCCATCCTCCTCGGGCTCTGGGGCCAACGTCCTGACTTTC.

This sequence joins TRBV20-1 and TRBJ1-1, with TRBD1 as a possible D gene (5 bases). The CDR3 is 11 amino acids. The germline gives CDR1 DFQATT, CDR2 SNEGSKA (reference sequence). V lost 3 bases, J lost 8 bases, and 10 bases lay in between. The DNA for the CDR3 is TGCAGTGCTAGGGGGGGGTTAGAAGCTTTCTTT. Residues: CSARGGLEAFF.

V gene TRBV5-5 combines with J gene TRBJ1-1; D is possibly TRBD1 (5 bases). V was pared by 4 bases and J by 2 bases, with 21 bases between. Germline V gives CDR1 SGHKS, CDR2 YYEKEE (reference sequence). This CDR3 is 17 amino acids long. The CDR3 DNA sequence: TGTGCCAGCAGCAGGGGAGGCCGGGATAGAAGAAACACTGAAGCTTTCTTT. Translating gives CASSRGGRDRRNTEAFF.

This clone was found a few times. This sequence joins TRBV5-5 and TRBJ2-3; TRBD2 matches 8 bases. Germline-derived CDR1 and CDR2 are SGHKS and YYEKEE (reference sequence). CDR3 length equals 18 residues. Trimming removed 3 bases from V and 2 bases from J; junction bases left unmatched: 14. Here the CDR3 DNA reads TGTGCCAGCAGCTGGTTAAGCGGGAGAGACACCATCACAGATACGCAGTATTTT. Translating gives CASSWLSGRDTITDTQYF.

This chain uses TRBV11-2 with TRBJ1-2, with 8 bases lining up with TRBD1. CDR3 length: 18 residues. The trim removed 5 bases at V and 5 bases at J, leaving 19 bases unmatched. Germline V gives CDR1 SGHAT, CDR2 FQNNGV. CDR3 nucleotides: TGTGCCAGCAGCGCAACCGGGACAGGACTCTCTGGTGGTTATGGCTACACCTTC. Protein: CASSATGTGLSGGYGYTF.

The chain employs TRBV7-2 and TRBJ1-4; TRBD1 aligns across 9 bases. V lost 3 bases to trimming and J lost 7 bases; unmatched junction nucleotides: 6. The CDR3 runs 15 residues. Germline-derived CDR1 and CDR2 are SGHTA and FQGNSA. In DNA, the CDR3 is TGTGCCAGCAGCTTCCCCGGGACAGGGTTTGAAAAACTGTTTTTT. This sequence encodes CASSFPGTGFEKLFF.

The V call is TRBV11-2, the J call TRBJ2-3, with D hard to call. The germline V gene encodes CDR1 SGHAT and CDR2 FQNNGV. The length of the CDR3 is 14 residues. The V end was cut by 0 bases, the J end by 4 bases, with 8 bases between. In nucleotides, the CDR3 is TGTGCCAGCAGCTTAGATCTGCAGGCAGATACGCAGTATTTT. Its protein product is CASSLDLQADTQYF.

This chain links TRBV3-1 (or the pseudogene TRBV3-2) with TRBJ2-5, with D tentatively TRBD2 (5 bases). The CDR3 is made up of 14 amino acids. The germline CDR1 and CDR2 sequences are LGHDT and YNNKEL (reference sequence). Trimming removed 3 bases at V and 3 bases at J, with 11 bases between. The CDR3 protein is CASSQAWTEETQYF. The CDR3 nucleotides read TGTGCCAGCAGCCAGGCCTGGACTGAAGAGACCCAGTACTTC.

The CDR3: CASSVATSGGGLTDTQYF. The CDR3, as DNA: TGTGCCAGCAGCGTAGCTACCAGCGGCGGGGGACTCACAGATACGCAGTATTTT. The V call is TRBV9, the J call TRBJ2-3, with 7 positions matching TRBD2. This CDR3 is built from 18 residues. V was clipped by 0 bases and J by 2 bases; unmatched bases: 12. The germline CDR1 and CDR2 sequences are SGDLS and YYNGEE.

The gene calls are TRBV7-3 and TRBJ1-1, with 9 bases matching TRBD1. V was clipped by 5 bases and J by 2 bases; unmatched bases: 12. Per germline, CDR1 SGHTA and CDR2 FQGTGA. The CDR3 extends over 17 amino acids. The CDR3 loop is CASSPTGTGTLNTEAFF. The CDR3 coding sequence is TGTGCCAGCAGCCCCACCGGGACAGGGACCCTTAACACTGAAGCTTTCTTT.

This sequence joins TRBV9 and TRBJ2-2; D call uncertain. CDR3 length equals 14 residues. The germline gives CDR1 SGDLS, CDR2 YYNGEE. V was clipped by 2 bases and J by 4 bases, with 9 bases between them. The CDR3 DNA reads TGTGCCAGCAGCGTGCTAGGTTCCACCGGGGAGCTGTTTTTT. This encodes CASSVLGSTGELFF. Using reference TRBV9 and TRBJ2-2 for the parts outside the CDR3, the full variable domain is DSGVTQTPKHLITATGQRVTLRCSPRSGDLSVYWYQQSLDQGLQFLIQYYNGEERAKGNILERFSAQQFPDLHSELNLSSLELGDSALYFCASSVLGSTGELFFGEGSRLTVL.

The chain joins TRBV7-9 to TRBJ2-7; TRBD2 matches 7 bases. CDR1 SEHNR and CDR2 FQNEAQ come from the germline V gene (reference sequence). V shed 2 bases and J 5 bases; nucleotides not matched to a gene: 9. The CDR3 is made up of 15 amino acids. The CDR3 loop is CASSLMGGISDEQYF. CDR3 bases: TGTGCCAGCAGCTTAATGGGGGGGATAAGCGACGAGCAGTACTTC.

CDR3 region: CASTSGTGHEKLFF. CDR3 nucleotide sequence: TGTGCCTCCACCTCCGGGACAGGGCATGAAAAACTGTTTTTT. The chain carries TRBV27 and TRBJ1-4; 9 nucleotides line up with TRBD1. Germline V gives CDR1 MNHEY, CDR2 SMNVEV (reference sequence). CDR3 length equals 14 residues. V was pared by 11 bases and J by 6 bases, with 10 bases of the junction left unmatched.

The chain has TRBV2 and TRBJ2-7; possible D gene TRBD1, 5 bases. Germline V gene sequence: CDR1 SNHLY, CDR2 FYNNEI. This CDR3 comprises 14 residues. V shed 2 bases and J shed 5 bases, with 13 bases lying between them. The CDR3 loop is CASSEQGAMNEQYF. CDR3 sequence (DNA): TGTGCCAGCAGTGAACAAGGGGCAATGAACGAGCAGTACTTC.

This chain links TRBV5-1 with TRBJ2-5; TRBD2 aligns across 7 bases. Germline CDR1 is SGHRS and CDR2 is YFSETQ. Germline trimming cut 2 bases from V and 1 base from J; bases unmatched to any gene: 5. This CDR3 region has 15 residues. CDR3 residues: CASSFGGSPQETQYF. CDR3 in DNA: TGCGCCAGCAGCTTCGGCGGGAGTCCCCAAGAGACCCAGTACTTC.

J is TRBJ2-6 and V is TRBV7-3, with 7 bases aligning to TRBD2. The V and J ends lost 4 bases and 2 bases, in that order; junction bases with no gene match: 14. Germline assignment: CDR1 SGHTA and CDR2 FQGTGA. CDR3 length equals 19 residues. CDR3 DNA: TGTGCCAGCAGCTATTGGGGAGGGGCGCATCGACCTGGGGCCAACGTCCTGACTTTC. Protein sequence: CASSYWGGAHRPGANVLTF.

The chain is built from TRBV11-2 and TRBJ1-2, with D maybe TRBD1 (6 bases). The CDR3 contains 13 residues. Germline V gene data show CDR1 as SGHAT and CDR2 as FQNNGV. V was pared by 7 bases and J by 2 bases, with 11 bases between. The CDR3 coding sequence is TGTGCCAGCACCATGGGACAAAACTATGGCTACACCTTC. This translates into CASTMGQNYGYTF.

The J gene is TRBJ1-2, the V gene TRBV7-2; D unresolved. CDR1 SGHTA and CDR2 FQGNSA come from the germline V gene. The CDR3 spans 13 residues. The V end lost 2 bases, the J end lost 8 bases, and 12 bases lay between the germline ends. In nucleotides, the CDR3 is TGTGCCAGCAGCTTACGGGGTTTAGAGGGCTACACCTTC. This translates into CASSLRGLEGYTF.